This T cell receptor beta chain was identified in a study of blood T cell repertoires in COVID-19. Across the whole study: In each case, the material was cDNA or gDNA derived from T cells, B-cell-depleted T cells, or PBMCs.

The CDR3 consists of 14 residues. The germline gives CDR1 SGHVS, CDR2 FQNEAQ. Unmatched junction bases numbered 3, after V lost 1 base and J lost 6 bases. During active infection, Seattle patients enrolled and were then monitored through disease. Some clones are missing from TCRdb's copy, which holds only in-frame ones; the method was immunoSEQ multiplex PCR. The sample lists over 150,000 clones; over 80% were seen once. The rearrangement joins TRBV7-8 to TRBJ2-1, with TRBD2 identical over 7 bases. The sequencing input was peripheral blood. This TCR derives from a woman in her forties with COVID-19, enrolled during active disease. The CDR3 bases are TGTGCCAGCAGCTTAGGCGGGAGCCTCAATGAGCAGTTCTTC. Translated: CASSLGGSLNEQFF.